The text below deals with one T cell receptor (beta chain). Its antigen is undetermined. The germline gives CDR1 SGHTS, CDR2 YDEGEE. CDR3 length: 14 amino acids. Trimming took 5 bases from V and 2 from J; bases not matched to a gene: 4. This sample was included in a study of OX40 agonist ivuxolimab in advanced cancers. Study overall: From roughly 20 to 90 years was the age range, with a mean of around 54 years, and over 80% were male.

Sequencing was performed with immunoSEQ multiplex PCR; in TCRdb, only in-frame clones are kept and a portion is missing. The table records 90,000 to 100,000 clones, roughly 87% of them present only once. General study points: Compared with CD4+, CD8+ T cells on average had more expanded clones.

The receptor was isolated from an adult with an advanced solid tumor such as melanoma, head and neck, liver or kidney cancer. The chain combines TRBV5-8 with TRBJ2-5, with 9 bases lining up with TRBD1. Material: CD4+ or CD8+ T cells sorted from blood, obtained in a trial of the OX40 agonist ivuxolimab. CDR3 DNA: TGTGCCAGCAGTCGGGACAGGGCGCAAGAGACCCAGTACTTC. Its protein product is CASSRDRAQETQYF.